Presented here are 18 T cell receptor beta chains from one specimen sequenced in a study of cytomegalovirus exposure and HLA in healthy donors. PCR involved 60 Vbeta and 13 Jbeta primers. Only in-frame clones appear in the TCRdb table, and some are missing; sequencing was by immunoSEQ multiplex PCR. The repertoire holds 95,000 to 100,000 clones, with 78% as singletons. Sequencing was carried out using PBMCs. The receptors stem from a woman aged 55-75 years in good health and CMV-seronegative.

This rearrangement joins TRBV27 to TRBJ1-3, with 7 bases aligning to TRBD1. The CDR3 runs 14 residues. CDR1 is MNHEY and CDR2 is SMNVEV in the germline V gene (reference sequence). Trimming took 5 bases from V and 3 from J; bases not matched to a gene: 4. The CDR3: CASSLRQGGNTIYF. CDR3 DNA sequence: TGTGCCAGCAGTCTAAGACAGGGTGGAAACACCATATATTTT.

This rearrangement joins TRBV30 to TRBJ1-5; a weak D match, TRBD1 (5 bases). V dropped 1 base and J dropped 5 bases, with 9 bases sitting between them. Germline V CDR1 and CDR2: GTSNPN, SVGIG (reference sequence). The length of the CDR3 is 13 residues. The DNA of the CDR3 is TGTGCCTGGAGTGCACGGGGGGATCAGCCCCAGCATTTT. This gives the protein CAWSARGDQPQHF.

V gene TRBV27 combines with J gene TRBJ1-1; TRBD1 is a possible D gene (6 bases). CDR1 MNHEY and CDR2 SMNVEV come from the germline V gene (reference sequence). CDR3 length: 16 residues. V lost 1 base and J lost 0, with 12 bases in between. The CDR3 nucleotides are TGTGCCAGCAGTTTATTTGGGACAATTATGAACACTGAAGCTTTCTTT. It encodes CASSLFGTIMNTEAFF.

The chain has TRBV5-1 and TRBJ1-2; 7 nucleotides line up with TRBD1. The CDR3 length is 15 residues. Germline V gene lookup returns CDR1 SGHRS and CDR2 YFSETQ. After removal of 2 bases from V and 8 bases from J, the junction contained 12 bases not matched to a gene. CDR3 amino acids: CASSLTDPGGGGYTF. The DNA for the CDR3 is TGCGCCAGCAGCTTAACCGACCCAGGGGGAGGCGGCTACACCTTC.

The V gene is TRBV30, the J gene TRBJ2-7, with TRBD1 matching 7 bases. The germline gives CDR1 GTSNPN, CDR2 SVGIG (reference sequence). The J segment lost 2 bases and the V segment lost 0 bases, leaving 1 base of the junction unmatched. The length of the CDR3 is 13 residues. CDR3 nucleotides: TGTGCCTGGAGTGTAGGGGGCCCCTACGAGCAGTACTTC. As protein: CAWSVGGPYEQYF.

The V call is TRBV7-8, the J call TRBJ1-5, with 7 bases that match TRBD1. This CDR3 has 15 residues. The germline CDR1 and CDR2 sequences are SGHVS and FQNEAQ. The trim removed 1 base at V and 6 bases at J, leaving 6 bases unmatched. The CDR3 sequence: CASSLVTGEGQPQHF. The DNA of the CDR3 is TGTGCCAGCAGCTTAGTCACAGGGGAAGGTCAGCCCCAGCATTTT.

This clone has just one count. This rearrangement joins TRBV7-9 to TRBJ1-1; 11 bases match TRBD1. Germline loops: CDR1 SEHNR, CDR2 FQNEAQ (reference sequence). V gave up 8 bases and J gave up 1 base; unmatched junction bases: 3. This CDR3 is built from 14 residues. The CDR3: CASPGQGGNTEAFF. CDR3 nucleotide sequence: TGTGCCAGCCCGGGACAGGGGGGGAACACTGAAGCTTTCTTT.

The V gene is TRBV5-4, the J gene TRBJ1-1, with 7 bases lining up with TRBD1. The CDR3 has 11 residues. Germline V gene lookup returns CDR1 SGHNT and CDR2 YYREEE (reference sequence). V was clipped by 2 bases and J by 11 bases; unmatched bases: 3. Written as DNA, the CDR3 is TGTGCCAGCAGCTTAGACAGGGTTGCTTTCTTT. Encoded protein: CASSLDRVAFF.

This clone appeared a few times. This chain joins TRBV9 and TRBJ2-1; the match to TRBD2 covers 11 bases. Germline assignment: CDR1 SGDLS and CDR2 YYNGEE. This CDR3 is built from 15 residues. With V trimmed by 2 bases and J by 7 bases, 5 bases remained unmatched. The CDR3 nucleotides are TGTGCCAGCAGCGTGTGGGCTAGCGGGGGGAATGAGCAGTTCTTC. Its protein product is CASSVWASGGNEQFF.

The chain recombines TRBV5-1 with TRBJ1-1, with 9 positions matching TRBD1. V lost 4 bases to trimming and J lost 1 base; unmatched junction nucleotides: 5. CDR1 SGHRS and CDR2 YFSETQ come from the germline V gene. The CDR3 spans 15 residues. This CDR3 reads CASSSGTGPNTEAFF. The CDR3 DNA reads as TGCGCCAGCAGCAGCGGGACAGGGCCGAACACTGAAGCTTTCTTT.

This clone is a singleton in its sample. V gene TRBV19 combines with J gene TRBJ1-1; D unresolved. The CDR3 extends over 14 amino acids. CDR1 LNHDA and CDR2 SQIVND come from the germline V gene (reference sequence). V was clipped by 3 bases and J by 6 bases, with 14 bases between them. This CDR3 is CASSISGRRAEAFF. DNA of the CDR3: TGTGCCAGTAGTATTTCGGGGAGGCGAGCTGAAGCTTTCTTT.

This clone has only one observation. This chain links TRBV7-2 with TRBJ2-3; 9 bases match TRBD2. Germline loops: CDR1 SGHTA, CDR2 FQGNSA. The CDR3 has 13 residues. V was clipped by 0 bases and J by 9 bases; unmatched bases: 1. The CDR3 loop is CASSLAREGTQYF. CDR3 DNA: TGTGCCAGCAGCTTAGCGCGGGAGGGGACGCAGTATTTT.

The chain's CDR3 is CASSHLAGYGYTF. CDR3 nucleotides: TGTGCCAGCAGCCACTTAGCAGGGTATGGCTACACCTTC. The chain uses TRBV7-9 and TRBJ1-2, with a tentative D call TRBD1 (5 bases). The CDR3 sequence is 13 residues long. Germline CDR1 and CDR2: SEHNR and FQNEAQ (reference sequence). V was cut by 5 bases and J by 5 bases, with 12 bases left in between.

The genes are TRBV6-5 and TRBJ2-7; D unclear. Deletions cut 2 bases from V and 2 bases from J, with 7 bases between. The CDR3 runs to 13 residues. Germline V lookup: CDR1 MNHEY, CDR2 SVGAGI. This chain's CDR3 is CASSYDAAYEQYF. CDR3 in DNA: TGTGCCAGCAGTTACGACGCGGCCTACGAGCAGTACTTC.

V and J are TRBV5-6 and TRBJ2-1, with D perhaps TRBD2 (5 bases). The CDR3 has 13 amino acids. V gave up 0 bases and J gave up 14 bases, with 15 bases separating them. CDR1 and CDR2 from the germline V gene are SGHDT and YYEEEE. The CDR3 DNA reads as TGTGCCAGCAGCTTGGGATTGGGCCCGCGGGAGTTCTTC. Residues: CASSLGLGPREFF.

The chain combines TRBV5-6 with TRBJ2-6; 9 nucleotides align to TRBD1. This CDR3 has 18 residues. Germline CDR1 SGHDT, CDR2 YYEEEE. Losses at the gene ends were 4 bases for V and 3 bases for J; bases not matched to a gene: 11. This CDR3 is CASSLPGQGLVGANVLTF. CDR3 DNA sequence: TGTGCCAGCAGCCTCCCGGGACAGGGTCTAGTTGGGGCCAACGTCCTGACTTTC.

This clone was seen only a few times. The DNA for the CDR3 is TGTGCCAGCAGTTACTCGCCGGAGGGCCACACTGAAGCTTTCTTT. As protein: CASSYSPEGHTEAFF. The genes are TRBV6-8 and TRBJ1-1; D is unresolved. Trimming removed 0 bases from V and 3 bases from J, with 11 bases in between. This CDR3 comprises 15 residues. Looked up from germline, CDR1 is MNHGY and CDR2 is SAAAGT.

This chain uses TRBV19 with TRBJ2-1; weak D call: TRBD1 (5 bases). The germline V and J ends were trimmed by 3 bases and 3 bases, with 21 bases remaining between them. Germline loops: CDR1 LNHDA, CDR2 SQIVND (reference sequence). CDR3 size: 18 residues. DNA of the CDR3: TGTGCCAGTAGTATCTACGGCAGGGCCACCTCCTACTACAATGAGCAGTTCTTC. It specifies CASSIYGRATSYYNEQFF.